What follows are 6 T cell receptor beta chains derived from one specimen sequenced in a study of CD8+ T cells in alopecia areata. RNA was isolated and reverse transcribed to cDNA, the sequencing template. Profiled with immunoSEQ multiplex PCR; TCRdb holds only in-frame clones, not every one. This table has some 120,000 clones, 60% to 65% appearing once. The treatment: oral pan-JAK inhibitor, 5-10 mg twice daily. Specimen: CD4+ T cells sorted from blood, collected at week 4, from a patient treated with tofacitinib. These receptors came from a human donor with alopecia areata.

This clone came up a few times. The gene calls are TRBV4-2 and TRBJ2-5, with no clear D. Trimming removed 0 bases from V and 4 bases from J, with 6 bases in between. CDR3 size: 13 residues. CDR1 and CDR2 from the germline V gene are LGHNA and YNFKEQ. The CDR3 reads CASSQDVGETQYF. The CDR3 DNA reads TGTGCCAGCAGCCAAGATGTGGGAGAGACCCAGTACTTC.

The genes are TRBV30 and TRBJ2-2, with 8 bases aligning to TRBD2. CDR1 and CDR2 from the germline V gene are GTSNPN and SVGIG (reference sequence). The CDR3 has 14 amino acids. With V trimmed by 5 bases and J by 5 bases, 7 bases remained unmatched. The CDR3 DNA reads TGTGCCTGGTCGGGGGGGCGCGAGACCGGGGAGCTGTTTTTT. Protein: CAWSGGRETGELFF.

The chain joins TRBV27 to TRBJ1-2, with a weak D call TRBD1 (6 bases). V lost 3 bases, J lost 8 bases, and 13 bases lay in between. Germline-derived CDR1 and CDR2 are MNHEY and SMNVEV (reference sequence). CDR3 length: 13 amino acids. The CDR3 protein is CASSFFSGDGYTF. The CDR3 DNA is TGTGCCAGCAGTTTTTTCTCAGGGGACGGCTACACCTTC.

V and J are TRBV5-6 and TRBJ1-2, with 8 bases matching TRBD1. Trimming took 0 bases from V and 4 from J; bases not matched to a gene: 2. Per the germline V gene, CDR1 is SGHDT and CDR2 is YYEEEE. The CDR3 loop spans 14 amino acids. The CDR3 nucleotides read TGTGCCAGCAGCTTGGGACAGGGGTTCTATGGCTACACCTTC. Its protein product is CASSLGQGFYGYTF.

The chain recombines TRBV25-1 with TRBJ2-7, with D maybe TRBD1 (5 bases). V lost 4 bases and J 1 base, leaving 8 bases between the germline ends. This CDR3 is built from 13 residues. CDR1 is MGHDK and CDR2 is SYGVNS in the germline V gene. The CDR3, as DNA: TGTGCCAGCAGTGCGTCAGGGTCCTACGAGCAGTACTTC. It codes for CASSASGSYEQYF.

The rearrangement links TRBV7-2 to TRBJ2-1, with D hard to call. Trimming stripped 1 base from V and 7 bases from J, with 17 bases between. This CDR3 contains 16 residues. Germline loops: CDR1 SGHTA, CDR2 FQGNSA. The CDR3 nucleotides are TGTGCCAGCAGCTTAGAATCATCGTCACCAGGAAATGAGCAGTTCTTC. It encodes CASSLESSSPGNEQFF. The whole variable domain, remainder taken from reference TRBV7-2 and TRBJ2-1, is GAGVSQSPSNKVTEKGKDVELRCDPISGHTALYWYRQSLGQGLEFLIYFQGNSAPDKSGLPSDRFSAERTGGSVSTLTIQRTQQEDSAVYLCASSLESSSPGNEQFFGPGTRLTVL.